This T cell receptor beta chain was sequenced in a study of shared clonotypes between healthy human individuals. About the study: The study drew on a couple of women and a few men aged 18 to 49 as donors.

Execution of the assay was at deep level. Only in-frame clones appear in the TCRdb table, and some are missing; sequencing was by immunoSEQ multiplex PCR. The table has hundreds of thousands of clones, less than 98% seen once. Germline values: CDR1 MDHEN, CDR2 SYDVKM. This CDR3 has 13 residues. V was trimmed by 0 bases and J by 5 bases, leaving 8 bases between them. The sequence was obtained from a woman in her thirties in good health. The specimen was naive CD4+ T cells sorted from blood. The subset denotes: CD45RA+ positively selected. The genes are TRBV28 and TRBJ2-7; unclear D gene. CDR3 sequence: CASSLWSSNEQYF. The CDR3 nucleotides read TGTGCCAGCAGTTTATGGTCTAGTAACGAGCAGTACTTC.